The 27 T cell receptor beta chains in this list originate from one sample, sequenced in a study of cytomegalovirus exposure and HLA in healthy donors (dated by TCRdb to 2015 to 2018). Library method: the immunoSEQ multiplex PCR assay. The multiplex PCR relied on a mix of 60 forward primers for TCR Vbeta segments and 13 reverse primers for TCR Jbeta segments. The table was pulled from immuneACCESS by TCRdb, which kept in-frame rearrangements only. Such tables lose some clones; where checked, under half of the loss comes from unresolved V genes, and the rest has no known cause. This sample's listing comprises more than 95,000 clones. The ten largest clones capture under 1.3% of the sample. Sequenced: PBMCs. Receptors originate from a man between 18 and 35 years old in good health and CMV-seronegative.

This chain joins TRBV27 and TRBJ1-3, with 7 bases fitting TRBD1. The CDR3 length is 17 residues. V gave up 6 bases and J gave up 0 bases; unmatched junction bases: 11. The V gene's germline CDR1 is MNHEY and CDR2 SMNVEV (reference sequence). Here the CDR3 DNA reads TGTGCCAGCAGCCTGTCCCCGACAGGGCTCTCTGGAAACACCATATATTTT. Protein product: CASSLSPTGLSGNTIYF.

The chain carries TRBV5-5 and TRBJ1-6; D is uncertain. Germline CDR1 reads SGHKS; CDR2 reads YYEKEE (reference sequence). The CDR3 totals 14 residues. V was clipped by 2 bases and J by 10 bases, with 13 bases between them. The CDR3 here is CASSLGYEGSPLHF. The DNA of the CDR3 is TGTGCCAGCAGCTTAGGTTACGAGGGATCACCCCTCCACTTT.

The chain is built from TRBV27 and TRBJ2-7; D not resolved. Trimming took 3 bases from V and 2 from J, leaving 17 bases between them. This CDR3 contains 16 residues. The germline V gene encodes CDR1 MNHEY and CDR2 SMNVEV (reference sequence). The CDR3: CASSFSVGQKTYEQYF. CDR3 bases: TGTGCCAGCAGTTTCAGTGTGGGCCAGAAGACCTACGAGCAGTACTTC.

The V call is TRBV5-4, the J call TRBJ1-2, with TRBD1 as a possible D gene (5 bases). This CDR3 has 15 residues. The germline V gene has CDR1 SGHNT and CDR2 YYREEE (reference sequence). The V end lost 0 bases, the J end lost 3 bases, and 12 bases lay between the germline ends. For the CDR3, the DNA is TGTGCCAGCAGCTTGGGACAGATGGCCTACTATGGCTACACCTTC. This gives the protein CASSLGQMAYYGYTF.

CDR3 protein: CASKWSGGMTRNTGELFF. The CDR3 DNA follows: TGTGCCAGCAAATGGAGCGGGGGCATGACAAGGAACACCGGGGAGCTGTTTTTT. This chain links TRBV27 with TRBJ2-2; 8 positions match TRBD2. The CDR3 loop spans 18 amino acids. Germline V lookup: CDR1 MNHEY, CDR2 SMNVEV (reference sequence). Losses at the gene ends were 7 bases for V and 1 base for J; bases not matched to a gene: 14.

The genes are TRBV29-1 and TRBJ2-1; possible D gene TRBD1, 6 bases. Per the germline V gene, CDR1 is SQVTM and CDR2 is ANQGSEA. V was shortened by 7 bases and J by 0 bases, with 16 bases between the two germline ends. CDR3 length equals 15 residues. CDR3 coding DNA: TGCAGCGCAGAAGACAGGCACAGCTCCTACAATGAGCAGTTCTTC. This sequence encodes CSAEDRHSSYNEQFF.

J is TRBJ1-2 and V is TRBV5-1; perhaps TRBD1 as D (6 bases). The germline V gene has CDR1 SGHRS and CDR2 YFSETQ. CDR3 length: 15 amino acids. The V gene lost 3 bases and the J gene lost 2 bases, with 14 bases spanning the gap. CDR3 nucleotides: TGCGCCAGCAGCTCGGCCCGGACAGAGAACTATGGCTACACCTTC. It specifies CASSSARTENYGYTF.

The genes are TRBV30 and TRBJ1-1; weak D call: TRBD1 (5 bases). This CDR3 is built from 12 residues. The V gene's germline CDR1 is GTSNPN and CDR2 SVGIG (reference sequence). The ends were cut back, 0 bases at V and 3 bases at J, with 5 bases in the middle. The CDR3 nucleotides read TGTGCCTGGAGTGTACAGGACACTGAAGCTTTCTTT. As protein: CAWSVQDTEAFF.

The genes are TRBV9 and TRBJ1-1, with D perhaps TRBD1 (6 bases). CDR1 is SGDLS, CDR2 YYNGEE, per germline. CDR3 length: 17 residues. The ends were cut back, 3 bases at V and 3 bases at J, with 21 bases in the middle. The CDR3 DNA follows: TGTGCCAGCAGCGAGTCCGGGACACCGGTTTACTACACTGAAGCTTTCTTT. The encoded protein is CASSESGTPVYYTEAFF.

V and J are TRBV18 and TRBJ1-1, with D possibly being TRBD1 (6 bases). V lost 6 bases to trimming and J lost 3 bases, with 14 bases between them. The length of the CDR3 is 14 residues. The V gene's germline CDR1 is KGHSH and CDR2 LQKENI. The CDR3 loop reads CASSNTGGHTEAFF. The CDR3 DNA sequence: TGTGCCAGCTCGAACACGGGGGGGCACACTGAAGCTTTCTTT.

The chain joins TRBV7-2 to TRBJ1-1; 9 nucleotides line up with TRBD1. There are 14 residues in the CDR3. In germline, CDR1 is SGHTA, CDR2 FQGNSA. V was clipped by 5 bases and J by 5 bases; unmatched bases: 6. CDR3 residues: CASSRDRALTEAFF. As DNA, the CDR3 is TGTGCCAGCAGCCGGGACAGGGCCCTGACTGAAGCTTTCTTT.

In regard to this clone: Other DNA sequences within the sample encode an identical CDR3. In DNA, the CDR3 is TGTGCCTGGAGTAAGGACTCGAGACCCATCCGGGGCTACACCTTC. Its protein is CAWSKDSRPIRGYTF. V and J are TRBV30 and TRBJ1-2; D is undetermined. Germline CDR1 GTSNPN, CDR2 SVGIG (reference sequence). CDR3 length: 15 residues. V lost 2 bases and J 8 bases, leaving 21 bases between the germline ends. Looking up the rest from reference TRBV30 and TRBJ1-2 gives the full variable domain: SQTIHQWPATLVQPVGSPLSLECTVEGTSNPNLYWYRQAAGRGLQLLFYSVGIGQISSEVPQNLSASRPQDRQFILSSKKLLLSDSGFYLCAWSKDSRPIRGYTFGSGTRLTVV.

The J gene is TRBJ1-1, the V gene TRBV10-3, with D tentatively TRBD1 (6 bases). Between the trimmed V and J ends, which lost 11 bases and 3 bases, there was a span of 19 bases. Germline V lookup: CDR1 ENHRY, CDR2 SYGVKD. There are 14 residues in the CDR3. The CDR3: CAVRGGASDTEAFF. The CDR3 region has the DNA TGTGCCGTTCGAGGGGGGGCCTCCGACACTGAAGCTTTCTTT.

The genes are TRBV5-1 and TRBJ1-4; tentative D call: TRBD1 (5 bases). V lost 4 bases, J lost 4 bases, and 17 bases lay in between. The CDR3 is 16 amino acids. Germline V CDR1 and CDR2: SGHRS, YFSETQ. Here the CDR3 reads CASSPGQGLNNEKLFF. The CDR3 DNA reads TGCGCCAGCAGCCCGGGCCAGGGTTTAAATAATGAAAAACTGTTTTTT.

V and J are TRBV7-9 and TRBJ1-3, with 7 bases matching TRBD1. Germline values: CDR1 SEHNR, CDR2 FQNEAQ (reference sequence). The V and J ends lost 5 bases and 4 bases, in that order; junction bases with no gene match: 2. The CDR3 covers 13 residues. CDR3 residues: CASSIQGGNTIYF. In DNA, the CDR3 is TGTGCCAGCAGCATACAGGGGGGAAACACCATATATTTT.

This chain links TRBV9 with TRBJ1-2, with a weak D call TRBD1 (5 bases). The CDR3 runs to 12 residues. Germline loops: CDR1 SGDLS, CDR2 YYNGEE. V gave up 8 bases and J gave up 2 bases, with 10 bases separating them. The CDR3: CASAGGNYGYTF. The CDR3, as DNA: TGTGCCAGTGCGGGGGGGAACTATGGCTACACCTTC.

V is TRBV19 and J is TRBJ2-3; D not certain. Germline V gives CDR1 LNHDA, CDR2 SQIVND (reference sequence). CDR3 size: 13 residues. V dropped 5 bases and J dropped 4 bases, with 10 bases sitting between them. The CDR3 sequence: CASSPTKADTQYF. The DNA for the CDR3 is TGTGCCAGTAGTCCGACAAAGGCAGATACGCAGTATTTT.

The chain has TRBV18 and TRBJ1-5; D possibly corresponds to TRBD1 (6 bases). V was clipped by 6 bases and J by 4 bases, with 13 bases between them. There are 14 residues in the CDR3. Per germline, CDR1 KGHSH and CDR2 LQKENI. The CDR3 here is CASSQLQGNQPQHF. CDR3 nucleotide sequence: TGTGCCAGCTCGCAATTACAGGGTAATCAGCCCCAGCATTTT.

The CDR3 loop reads CASRMIRTPNTEAFF. The CDR3 region has the DNA TGTGCCAGTCGGATGATAAGGACACCTAACACTGAAGCTTTCTTT. The chain carries TRBV19 and TRBJ1-1; D possibly corresponds to TRBD1 (5 bases). The CDR3 has 15 amino acids. Germline-derived CDR1 and CDR2 are LNHDA and SQIVND (reference sequence). V lost 8 bases and J 2 bases, leaving 18 bases between the germline ends.

V gene TRBV7-9 combines with J gene TRBJ1-1; 11 nucleotides align to TRBD1. V was clipped by 5 bases and J by 4 bases; unmatched bases: 3. Germline CDR1 SEHNR, CDR2 FQNEAQ (reference sequence). The CDR3 runs to 14 residues. The CDR3 region is CASSEGTGGTEAFF. Here the CDR3 DNA reads TGTGCCAGCAGCGAAGGGACAGGGGGCACTGAAGCTTTCTTT.

This chain joins TRBV6-4 and TRBJ2-1, with 10 nucleotides matching TRBD1. Losses at the gene ends were 7 bases for V and 10 bases for J; bases not matched to a gene: 10. Per germline, CDR1 MRHNA and CDR2 SNTAGT. CDR3 size: 14 residues. The CDR3 is CASTLTGGPWEQFF. Here the CDR3 DNA reads TGTGCCAGCACCCTGACAGGGGGCCCATGGGAGCAGTTCTTC.

This chain joins TRBV28 and TRBJ1-5; D is undetermined. The CDR3 is 15 amino acids. The germline V gene has CDR1 MDHEN and CDR2 SYDVKM. V was shortened by 4 bases and J by 0 bases, with 10 bases between the two germline ends. DNA of the CDR3: TGTGCCAGCAGTTCCCCAGGCAGTAGCAATCAGCCCCAGCATTTT. Its protein is CASSSPGSSNQPQHF.

The chain carries TRBV4-1 and TRBJ2-1; D perhaps matches TRBD2 (6 bases). This CDR3 region has 18 residues. Germline V gene data show CDR1 as MGHRA and CDR2 as YSYEKL. V dropped 2 bases and J dropped 2 bases, with 19 bases sitting between them. In DNA form, the CDR3 reads TGCGCCAGCAGCCAACTTCCCCCGGACTATCGCCCCTACAATGAGCAGTTCTTC. Its protein product is CASSQLPPDYRPYNEQFF.

The rearrangement uses TRBV28 and TRBJ1-1; D may be TRBD1 (5 bases). V was pared by 3 bases and J by 6 bases, with 20 bases between. CDR1 is MDHEN, CDR2 SYDVKM, per germline. The CDR3 contains 16 residues. The CDR3 loop is CASSLKGWGRGAEAFF. DNA for the CDR3: TGTGCCAGCAGTTTGAAGGGGTGGGGAAGGGGCGCTGAAGCTTTCTTT.

The V gene is TRBV18, the J gene TRBJ1-1; 7 bases line up with TRBD1. Germline-derived CDR1 and CDR2 are KGHSH and LQKENI. The CDR3 is 15 amino acids. The V and J ends lost 1 base and 2 bases, in that order; junction bases with no gene match: 4. The DNA of the CDR3 is TGTGCCAGCTCACCACTTCAGGGGGTAAACACTGAAGCTTTCTTT. Translation: CASSPLQGVNTEAFF.

This chain links TRBV14 with TRBJ2-7, with D tentatively TRBD1 (6 bases). V lost 4 bases, J lost 0 bases, and 19 bases lay in between. CDR3 length: 17 residues. Germline CDR1 is SGHDN and CDR2 is FVKESK. The CDR3 region has the DNA TGTGCCAGCAGCCTTTCTGGGGGCAGCTTTTCCTCCTACGAGCAGTACTTC. It encodes CASSLSGGSFSSYEQYF.

Of note for this clone: The sample holds other DNA sequences that translate to the same CDR3. V is TRBV25-1 and J is TRBJ2-5; 8 bases are shared with TRBD2. The CDR3 sequence is 14 residues long. Per the germline V gene, CDR1 is MGHDK and CDR2 is SYGVNS. V trimming: 4 bases; J trimming: 2 bases; junction bases outside the gene matches: 3. The CDR3 protein is CASSVSGGQETQYF. The DNA of the CDR3 is TGTGCCAGCAGTGTATCGGGGGGGCAAGAGACCCAGTACTTC.